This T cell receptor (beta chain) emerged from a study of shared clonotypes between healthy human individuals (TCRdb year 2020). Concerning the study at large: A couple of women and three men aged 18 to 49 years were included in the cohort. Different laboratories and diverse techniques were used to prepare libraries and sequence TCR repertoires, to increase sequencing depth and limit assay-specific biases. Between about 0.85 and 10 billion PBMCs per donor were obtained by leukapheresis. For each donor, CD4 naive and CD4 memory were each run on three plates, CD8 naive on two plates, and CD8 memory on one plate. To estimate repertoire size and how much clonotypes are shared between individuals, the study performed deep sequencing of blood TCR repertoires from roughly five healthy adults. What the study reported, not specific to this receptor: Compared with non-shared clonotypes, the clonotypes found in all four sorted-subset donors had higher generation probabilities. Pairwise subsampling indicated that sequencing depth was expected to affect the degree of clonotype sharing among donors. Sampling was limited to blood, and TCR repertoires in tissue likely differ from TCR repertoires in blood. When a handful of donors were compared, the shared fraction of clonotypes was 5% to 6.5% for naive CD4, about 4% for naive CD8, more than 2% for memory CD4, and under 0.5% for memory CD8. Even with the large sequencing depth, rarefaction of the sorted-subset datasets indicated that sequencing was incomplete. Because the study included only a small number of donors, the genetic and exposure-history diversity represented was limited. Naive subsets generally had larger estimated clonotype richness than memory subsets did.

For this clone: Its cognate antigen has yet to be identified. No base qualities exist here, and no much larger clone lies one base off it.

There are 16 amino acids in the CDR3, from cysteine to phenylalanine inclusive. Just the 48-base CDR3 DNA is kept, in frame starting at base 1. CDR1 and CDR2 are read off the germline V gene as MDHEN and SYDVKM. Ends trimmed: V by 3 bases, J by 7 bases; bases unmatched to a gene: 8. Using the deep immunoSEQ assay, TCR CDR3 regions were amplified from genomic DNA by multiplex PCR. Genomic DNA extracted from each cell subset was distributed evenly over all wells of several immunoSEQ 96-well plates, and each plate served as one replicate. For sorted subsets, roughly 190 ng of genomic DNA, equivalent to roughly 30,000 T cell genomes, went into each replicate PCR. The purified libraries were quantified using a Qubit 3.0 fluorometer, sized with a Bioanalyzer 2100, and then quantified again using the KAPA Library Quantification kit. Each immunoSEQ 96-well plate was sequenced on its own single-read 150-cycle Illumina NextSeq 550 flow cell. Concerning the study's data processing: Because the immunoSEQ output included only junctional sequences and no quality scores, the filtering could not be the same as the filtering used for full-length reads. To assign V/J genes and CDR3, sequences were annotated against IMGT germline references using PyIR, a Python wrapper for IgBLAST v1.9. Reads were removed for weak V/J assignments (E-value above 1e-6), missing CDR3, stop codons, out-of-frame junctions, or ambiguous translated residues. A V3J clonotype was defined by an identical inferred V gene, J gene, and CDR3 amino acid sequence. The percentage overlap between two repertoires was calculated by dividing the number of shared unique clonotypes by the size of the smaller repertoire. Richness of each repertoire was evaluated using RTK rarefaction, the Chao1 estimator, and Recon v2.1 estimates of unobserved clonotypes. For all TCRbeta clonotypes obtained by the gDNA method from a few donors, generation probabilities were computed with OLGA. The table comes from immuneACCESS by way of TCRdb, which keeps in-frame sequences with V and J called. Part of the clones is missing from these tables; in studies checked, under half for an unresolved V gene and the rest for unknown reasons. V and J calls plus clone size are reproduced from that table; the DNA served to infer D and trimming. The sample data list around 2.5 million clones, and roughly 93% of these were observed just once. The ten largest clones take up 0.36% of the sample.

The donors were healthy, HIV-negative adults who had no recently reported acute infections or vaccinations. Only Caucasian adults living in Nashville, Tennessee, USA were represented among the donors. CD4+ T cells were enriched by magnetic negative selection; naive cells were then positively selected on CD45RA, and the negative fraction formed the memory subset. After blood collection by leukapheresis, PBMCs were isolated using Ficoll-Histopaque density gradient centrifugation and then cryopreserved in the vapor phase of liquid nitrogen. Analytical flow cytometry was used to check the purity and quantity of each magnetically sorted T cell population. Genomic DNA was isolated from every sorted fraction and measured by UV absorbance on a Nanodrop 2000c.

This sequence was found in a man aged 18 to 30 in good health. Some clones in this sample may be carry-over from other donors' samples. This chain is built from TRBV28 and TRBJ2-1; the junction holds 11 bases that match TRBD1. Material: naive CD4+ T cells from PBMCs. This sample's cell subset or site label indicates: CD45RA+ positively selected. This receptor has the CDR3 CASSFRTGGGRNEQFF. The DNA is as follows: TGTGCCAGCAGTTTTCGGACAGGGGGCGGTAGAAATGAGCAGTTCTTC.